This T cell receptor beta chain was retrieved from a study of cytomegalovirus exposure and HLA in healthy donors. Trimming shortened V by 3 bases and J by 3 bases, and 7 bases separated the two germline ends. Germline lookup yields CDR1 SGHDT and CDR2 YYEEEE. The CDR3 totals 12 residues. Whole-study results and caveats: A missense variant in DCLRE1C was later tied to TCR beta V- and J-gene trimming. In a later analysis, common viral pathogens appeared linked to several of the most significant clusters. Cytomegalovirus association was assigned to approximately 160 TCR beta chains.

Vbeta (60) and Jbeta (13) primers were used in the PCR. This table comes from immunoSEQ multiplex PCR, and its TCRdb copy is limited to in-frame clones, with some not included. Among about 6,800 clones listed, around 56% were seen once. Note on this clone: What it recognizes is unknown.

This sequence originates from a man aged 25 to 40 in good health and CMV-seropositive. This chain joins TRBV5-6 and TRBJ2-7; D is undetermined. The material sequenced was PBMCs. The CDR3 sequence is CASSSTIYEQYF. As DNA, the CDR3 is TGTGCCAGCAGCTCCACAATCTACGAGCAGTACTTC.